Following are 31 T cell receptor beta chains from one sample sequenced in a study of cytomegalovirus exposure and HLA in healthy donors. The PCR was carried out with 60 Vbeta primers and 13 Jbeta primers. Produced via immunoSEQ multiplex PCR; TCRdb's table is partial and in-frame only. The sample has more than 200,000 clones; approximately 80% are singletons. Sample: PBMCs. The receptors were sampled from a girl aged 2 to 10 in good health and CMV-seronegative.

This clone was observed a few times. The genes are TRBV2 and TRBJ2-5; TRBD2 matches 12 bases. V shed 5 bases and J 5 bases; nucleotides not matched to a gene: 9. Per the germline V gene, CDR1 is SNHLY and CDR2 is FYNNEI. The CDR3 contains 16 residues. In DNA, the CDR3 is TGTGCCAGCAGTCGACTAGCGGGGGCCATAAAGGAGACCCAGTACTTC. This translates into CASSRLAGAIKETQYF.

This chain connects TRBV7-2 to TRBJ2-7, with 10 bases aligning to TRBD2. The CDR3 runs to 19 residues. CDR1 is SGHTA and CDR2 is FQGNSA in the germline V gene. J lost 2 bases, V lost 2 bases, and 15 bases had no gene match. The CDR3 loop reads CASSLWASGGGLLAYEQYF. The CDR3 coding sequence is TGTGCCAGCAGCTTATGGGCTAGCGGGGGAGGCCTACTCGCCTACGAGCAGTACTTC.

The chain links TRBV19 to TRBJ1-2, with 7 bases matching TRBD1. The CDR3 has 13 residues. The germline V gene encodes CDR1 LNHDA and CDR2 SQIVND (reference sequence). The trim removed 7 bases at V and 4 bases at J, leaving 6 bases unmatched. The CDR3 loop reads CASMVRGSYGYTF. The CDR3 DNA follows: TGTGCCAGTATGGTCAGGGGGAGCTATGGCTACACCTTC.

V usage is TRBV7-8 and J usage is TRBJ2-1; 8 bases line up with TRBD2. The germline gives CDR1 SGHVS, CDR2 FQNEAQ. Losses at the gene ends were 5 bases for V and 8 bases for J; bases not matched to a gene: 14. The CDR3 consists of 16 residues. The CDR3 DNA sequence: TGTGCCAGCAGCCACGGGTACGGGAGGGGCGGATATGAGCAGTTCTTC. Its protein is CASSHGYGRGGYEQFF.

This clone showed up just a few times. This sequence joins TRBV15 and TRBJ1-4; D ambiguous. The CDR3 runs to 19 residues. Germline CDR1 and CDR2: LNHNV and YYDKDF (reference sequence). With 0 bases removed from V and 6 bases from J, the gap between germline ends came to 23 bases. The CDR3 reads CATSRDSRTGLLRDEKLFF. The CDR3 bases are TGTGCCACCAGCAGAGATTCGAGGACTGGCCTCTTAAGGGATGAAAAACTGTTTTTT.

The CDR3 sequence: CASSQLTGTNTGELFF. In nucleotides, the CDR3 is TGCGCCAGCAGCCAGCTGACAGGGACGAACACCGGGGAGCTGTTTTTT. This chain joins TRBV4-1 and TRBJ2-2; 7 nucleotides match TRBD1. Germline lookup yields CDR1 MGHRA and CDR2 YSYEKL. The CDR3 is made up of 16 amino acids. The V and J ends lost 3 bases and 0 bases, in that order; junction bases with no gene match: 4.

This clone has more than one count but fewer than ten. The same CDR3 also results from other DNA sequences found in this sample. The rearrangement uses TRBV5-4 and TRBJ1-1; TRBD1 agrees at 10 bases. The CDR3 spans 14 residues. CDR1 is SGHNT, CDR2 YYREEE, per germline (reference sequence). V gave up 4 bases and J gave up 4 bases; unmatched junction bases: 4. This chain's CDR3 is CASSPGQGITEAFF. CDR3 DNA: TGTGCCAGCAGCCCGGGACAGGGGATCACTGAAGCTTTCTTT.

This sequence joins TRBV11-2 and TRBJ2-7; TRBD2 matches 9 bases. The CDR3 contains 14 residues. V lost 6 bases, J lost 2 bases, and 5 bases stayed unmatched. Germline CDR1 and CDR2: SGHAT and FQNNGV. The CDR3 protein is CASSRLAATYEQYF. The DNA of the CDR3 is TGTGCCAGCAGTAGACTAGCGGCCACCTACGAGCAGTACTTC.

This chain uses TRBV18 with TRBJ2-7; D is unclear. The CDR3 spans 11 residues. In germline, CDR1 is KGHSH, CDR2 LQKENI. Trimming shortened V by 5 bases and J by 4 bases, and 6 bases separated the two germline ends. For the CDR3, the DNA is TGTGCCAGCTCAGAGTTGTACGAGCAGTACTTC. Translating gives CASSELYEQYF.

V and J are TRBV5-8 and TRBJ1-2, with unresolved D. This CDR3 contains 15 residues. V was pared by 1 base and J by 6 bases, with 16 bases between. CDR1 and CDR2 from the germline V gene are SGHTS and YDEGEE. CDR3 coding DNA: TGTGCCAGCAGCTTGATCTATACCGGGGATGATGGCTACACCTTC. Translated, it gives CASSLIYTGDDGYTF. Combining the CDR3 with reference TRBV5-8 and TRBJ1-2 gives the whole variable domain EAGVTQSPTHLIKTRGQQATLRCSPISGHTSVYWYQQALGLGLQFLLWYDEGEERNRGNFPPRFSGRQFPNYSSELNVNALELEDSALYLCASSLIYTGDDGYTFGSGTRLTVV.

This sequence joins TRBV7-9 and TRBJ1-1, with TRBD1 matching 10 bases. The V gene's germline CDR1 is SEHNR and CDR2 FQNEAQ (reference sequence). The V segment lost 5 bases and the J segment 1 base; nucleotides outside the gene matches: 7. CDR3 size: 16 residues. CDR3 sequence (DNA): TGTGCCAGCAGCGCACGGACAGGGGGAGGGAACACTGAAGCTTTCTTT. Translating gives CASSARTGGGNTEAFF.

This sequence joins TRBV5-4 and TRBJ1-2; D gene uncertain. The length of the CDR3 is 15 residues. CDR1 is SGHNT and CDR2 is YYREEE in the germline V gene (reference sequence). The germline V and J ends were trimmed by 4 bases and 1 base, with 14 bases remaining between them. The CDR3 region has the DNA TGTGCCAGCAGCCTTCGGACTGATAATAACTATGGCTACACCTTC. This codes for CASSLRTDNNYGYTF.

This clone showed up just once. The chain joins TRBV2 to TRBJ2-2, with a weak D call TRBD2 (7 bases). The CDR3 consists of 14 residues. V shed 8 bases and J shed 5 bases, with 15 bases lying between them. CDR1 and CDR2 from the germline V gene are SNHLY and FYNNEI. The CDR3 protein is CASGLGGGTGELFF. Written as DNA, the CDR3 is TGTGCCAGCGGGCTGGGAGGGGGGACCGGGGAGCTGTTTTTT.

V is TRBV7-9 and J is TRBJ1-1; a possible D gene is TRBD1 (5 bases). V was shortened by 1 base and J by 1 base, with 19 bases between the two germline ends. Looked up from germline, CDR1 is SEHNR and CDR2 is FQNEAQ (reference sequence). This CDR3 has 18 residues. CDR3 protein: CASSLGVWGGRANTEAFF. CDR3 in DNA: TGTGCCAGCAGCTTAGGAGTATGGGGGGGAAGGGCGAACACTGAAGCTTTCTTT.

The chain couples TRBV4-2 to TRBJ1-2; D is undetermined. The germline V gene has CDR1 LGHNA and CDR2 YNFKEQ. V dropped 3 bases and J dropped 8 bases, with 13 bases sitting between them. This CDR3 comprises 13 residues. CDR3 DNA sequence: TGTGCCAGCAGCCAGAGCGAAGACGGCGGCTACACCTTC. This encodes CASSQSEDGGYTF.

Details on this clone: Within the sample, other DNA sequences also encode this same CDR3. The genes are TRBV5-6 and TRBJ1-5; maybe TRBD1 (6 bases). CDR1 is SGHDT, CDR2 YYEEEE, per germline. The CDR3 sequence is 17 residues long. V was pared by 4 bases and J by 5 bases, with 22 bases between. The chain's CDR3 is CASSGGAGGLDYQPQHF. In DNA form, the CDR3 reads TGTGCCAGCAGCGGGGGGGCAGGAGGTCTGGATTATCAGCCCCAGCATTTT.

The chain has TRBV9 and TRBJ2-3; TRBD2 is a possible D gene (6 bases). V lost 1 base, J lost 2 bases, and 11 bases lay in between. This CDR3 spans 15 amino acids. CDR1 and CDR2 (germline): SGDLS, YYNGEE. The CDR3 is CASSVSGGSTDTQYF. The CDR3 nucleotides are TGTGCCAGCAGCGTATCCGGGGGATCCACAGATACGCAGTATTTT.

V is TRBV7-2 and J is TRBJ2-7; tentatively, D is TRBD2 (6 bases). Germline assignment: CDR1 SGHTA and CDR2 FQGNSA. The CDR3 loop spans 17 amino acids. The V end lost 1 base, the J end lost 0 bases, and 16 bases lay between the germline ends. Here the CDR3 DNA reads TGTGCCAGCAGCTTAGTCCTTAGACGGCGGGGCTCCTACGAGCAGTACTTC. It yields the protein CASSLVLRRRGSYEQYF.

The chain joins TRBV5-6 to TRBJ2-1, with D maybe TRBD1 (6 bases). The CDR3 is 16 residues long. Germline loops: CDR1 SGHDT, CDR2 YYEEEE. V dropped 6 bases and J dropped 9 bases, with 25 bases sitting between them. In nucleotides, the CDR3 is TGTGCCAGCACCCCCTTGAGGGGGTCCCCTTCTCTTGAGCAGTTCTTC. Amino acids: CASTPLRGSPSLEQFF.

The chain has TRBV9 and TRBJ1-5, with 9 nucleotides matching TRBD1. Germline assignment: CDR1 SGDLS and CDR2 YYNGEE. J gave up 4 bases and V 8 bases, and 13 bases lay outside the gene matches. There are 16 residues in the CDR3. This CDR3 reads CARTHRDRDANQPQHF. CDR3 bases: TGTGCCAGAACACACCGGGACAGGGATGCGAATCAGCCCCAGCATTTT.

The J gene is TRBJ2-7, the V gene TRBV4-1; 10 bases line up with TRBD2. This CDR3 contains 15 residues. Germline loops: CDR1 MGHRA, CDR2 YSYEKL. With V trimmed by 4 bases and J by 4 bases, 7 bases remained unmatched. The CDR3 is CASSPRTSGLYEQYF. The CDR3 DNA is TGCGCCAGCAGCCCCCGGACTAGCGGCTTATACGAGCAGTACTTC.

This clone was seen a single time. This chain uses TRBV1 with TRBJ2-7; the table's D call TRBD2 went unverified against the DNA. TRBV1 is a known pseudogene. This CDR3 is built from 13 residues. CDR3 bases: TGCACCAGCAGCTCTAGCGGGGGCTACGAGCAGTACTTC. It yields the protein CTSSSSGGYEQYF.

This clone appeared a single time. This chain joins TRBV19 and TRBJ2-1, with 11 nucleotides matching TRBD2. V gave up 5 bases and J gave up 6 bases; unmatched junction bases: 6. Germline assignment: CDR1 LNHDA and CDR2 SQIVND (reference sequence). The CDR3 consists of 15 residues. CDR3 loop: CASSVLAGVGNEQFF. The CDR3 DNA reads as TGTGCCAGTAGTGTACTAGCGGGGGTGGGCAATGAGCAGTTCTTC.

The table lists this clone with a count of one. The germline gene is not matched at one end of the junction; a read error may be the cause. V and J are TRBV7-9 and TRBJ1-4, with D unclear. The CDR3 runs to 12 residues. Germline V gene sequence: CDR1 SEHNR, CDR2 FQNEAQ (reference sequence). The CDR3 DNA follows: TGTTCCAGCAGCCCTGCGGCAGAAAAACTGTTTTTT. Amino acid sequence: CSSSPAAEKLFF.

The chain links TRBV5-6 to TRBJ1-2; 8 bases line up with TRBD1. Germline values: CDR1 SGHDT, CDR2 YYEEEE. The CDR3 totals 14 residues. The V segment lost 0 bases and the J segment 8 bases; nucleotides outside the gene matches: 6. This CDR3 reads CASSLADRVAGYTF. As DNA, the CDR3 is TGTGCCAGCAGCTTGGCGGACAGGGTGGCAGGCTACACCTTC.

This CDR3 is CASSLSVQLDEQYF. The CDR3 DNA is TGTGCCAGCAGTTTATCGGTACAGTTGGACGAGCAGTACTTC. V and J are TRBV27 and TRBJ2-7; D is uncertain. V was pared by 0 bases and J by 5 bases, with 11 bases between. Germline V gives CDR1 MNHEY, CDR2 SMNVEV (reference sequence). The CDR3 length is 14 residues.

This rearrangement joins TRBV29-1 to TRBJ1-1, with unresolved D. This CDR3 has 15 amino acids. Between the trimmed V and J ends, which lost 4 bases and 4 bases, there was a span of 19 bases. The germline CDR1 and CDR2 sequences are SQVTM and ANQGSEA. CDR3 nucleotides: TGCAGCGTTGGCCTTTGGCCAGCGGGAGCCACTGAAGCTTTCTTT. Translation: CSVGLWPAGATEAFF.

J is TRBJ2-2 and V is TRBV15; 8 nucleotides line up with TRBD2. V gave up 3 bases and J gave up 3 bases; unmatched junction bases: 9. Germline CDR1 is LNHNV and CDR2 is YYDKDF (reference sequence). This CDR3 comprises 17 residues. CDR3 residues: CATSRGLVGTDTGELFF. The CDR3 nucleotides read TGTGCCACCAGCAGGGGACTAGTGGGGACGGACACCGGGGAGCTGTTTTTT.

J is TRBJ1-1 and V is TRBV5-1; the D is unclear. The CDR3 length is 15 residues. Trimming pared 3 bases from V and 6 bases from J, leaving 18 bases between. CDR1 is SGHRS and CDR2 is YFSETQ in the germline V gene. The CDR3 nucleotides read TGCGCCAGCAGCTCGGAAAGATCCGGGTCATCTGAAGCTTTCTTT. Translating it yields CASSSERSGSSEAFF.

J is TRBJ1-1 and V is TRBV5-1, with D possibly TRBD1 on 5 matching bases. Germline assignment: CDR1 SGHRS and CDR2 YFSETQ. Trimming removed 0 bases at V and 2 bases at J, with 26 bases between. CDR3 size: 20 residues. The CDR3, as DNA: TGCGCCAGCAGCTTGGCGGAGGGGTTGGAGAGTCAATACTCCAACACTGAAGCTTTCTTT. This encodes CASSLAEGLESQYSNTEAFF.

This chain uses TRBV5-6 with TRBJ2-7, with a tentative D call TRBD2 (5 bases). The CDR3 runs 13 residues. The V gene's germline CDR1 is SGHDT and CDR2 YYEEEE. Trimming pared 3 bases from V and 0 bases from J, leaving 7 bases between. The CDR3 loop is CASSSGSSYEQYF. The DNA of the CDR3 is TGTGCCAGCAGCTCGGGGAGCTCCTACGAGCAGTACTTC.